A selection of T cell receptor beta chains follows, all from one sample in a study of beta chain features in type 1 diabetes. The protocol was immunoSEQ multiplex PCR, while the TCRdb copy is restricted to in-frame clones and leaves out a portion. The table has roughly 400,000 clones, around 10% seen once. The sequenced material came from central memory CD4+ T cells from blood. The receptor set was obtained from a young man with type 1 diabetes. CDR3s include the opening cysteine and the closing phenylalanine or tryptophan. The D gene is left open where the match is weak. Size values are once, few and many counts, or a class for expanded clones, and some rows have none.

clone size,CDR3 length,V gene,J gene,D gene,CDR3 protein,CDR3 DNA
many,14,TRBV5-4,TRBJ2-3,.,CASSLRQGTDTQYF,TGTGCCAGCAGCTTAAGACAGGGCACAGATACGCAGTATTTT
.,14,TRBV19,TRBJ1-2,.,CASRPREMAYGYTF,TGTGCCAGTAGACCTAGAGAAATGGCCTATGGCTACACCTTC
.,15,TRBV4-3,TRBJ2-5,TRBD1,CASSQLQGRGETQYF,TGCGCCAGCAGCCAGCTACAGGGGCGAGGGGAGACCCAGTACTTC
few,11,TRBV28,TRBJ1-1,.,CASRERDKAFF,TGTGCCAGCCGAGAACGGGACAAAGCTTTCTTT
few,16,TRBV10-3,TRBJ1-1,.,CAISEIKGGGATEAFF,TGTGCCATCAGTGAGATCAAAGGGGGAGGGGCAACTGAAGCTTTCTTT
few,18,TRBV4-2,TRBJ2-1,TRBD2,CASSKLGLAGASGNEQFF,TGTGCCAGCAGCAAACTAGGACTAGCGGGAGCAAGTGGGAATGAGCAGTTCTTC
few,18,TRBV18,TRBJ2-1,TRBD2,CASSRTSGTLFEDYEQFF,TGTGCCAGCTCCCGGACTAGCGGGACCCTATTTGAGGACTATGAGCAGTTCTTC
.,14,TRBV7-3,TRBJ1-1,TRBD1,CASRTGPANTEAFF,TGTGCCAGCAGGACAGGGCCGGCGAACACTGAAGCTTTCTTT
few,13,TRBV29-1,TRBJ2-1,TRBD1,CSADRDRGHEQFF,TGCAGCGCCGACCGGGACAGGGGTCATGAGCAGTTCTTC
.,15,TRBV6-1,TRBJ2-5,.,CASSPQGGDRETQYF,TGTGCCAGCAGTCCCCAGGGGGGAGATCGAGAGACCCAGTACTTC
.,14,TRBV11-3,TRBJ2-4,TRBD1,CASSLLTGKNIQYF,TGTGCCAGCAGCTTATTGACAGGGAAAAACATTCAGTACTTC
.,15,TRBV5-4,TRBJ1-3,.,CASSPTGTSGNTIYF,TGTGCCAGCAGCCCCACAGGGACCTCTGGAAACACCATATATTTT
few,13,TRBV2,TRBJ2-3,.,CASKIRSTDTQYF,TGTGCCAGCAAAATCAGATCCACAGATACGCAGTATTTT
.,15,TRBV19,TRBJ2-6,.,CASSIASSGANVLTF,TGTGCCAGTAGTATCGCCAGCTCTGGGGCCAACGTCCTGACTTTC
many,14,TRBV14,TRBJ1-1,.,CASSQAGGLTEAFF,TGTGCCAGCAGCCAAGCGGGGGGTTTGACTGAAGCTTTCTTT
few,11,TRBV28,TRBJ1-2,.,CASSLYYGYTF,TGTGCCAGCAGCCTGTATTATGGCTACACCTTC
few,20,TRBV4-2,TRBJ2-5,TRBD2,CASSQDPWGTSGRWVETQYF,TGTGCCAGCAGCCAAGATCCTTGGGGGACTAGCGGGAGGTGGGTAGAGACCCAGTACTTC
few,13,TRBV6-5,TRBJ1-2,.,CASSGGSNYGYTF,TGTGCCAGCAGTGGCGGCAGTAACTATGGCTACACCTTC
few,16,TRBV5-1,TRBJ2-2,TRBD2,CASSLEASGGTGELFF,TGCGCCAGCAGCTTGGAGGCTAGCGGGGGCACCGGGGAGCTGTTTTTT
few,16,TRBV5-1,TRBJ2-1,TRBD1,CASSLPWTGASNEQFF,TGCGCCAGCAGCTTGCCTTGGACAGGGGCAAGCAATGAGCAGTTCTTC
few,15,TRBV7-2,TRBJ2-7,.,CASSLTREGYREQYF,TGTGCCAGCAGCTTAACCAGGGAAGGATATCGCGAGCAGTACTTC
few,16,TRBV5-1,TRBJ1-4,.,CASSLEYGAHNEKLFF,TGCGCCAGCAGCTTGGAGTATGGGGCCCATAATGAAAAACTGTTTTTT
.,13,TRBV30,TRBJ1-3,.,CAWSQTVGNTIYF,TGTGCCTGGAGTCAGACGGTGGGAAACACCATATATTTT
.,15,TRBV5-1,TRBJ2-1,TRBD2,CASSLGLAGVGEQFF,TGCGCCAGCAGCCTCGGACTAGCGGGAGTCGGTGAGCAGTTCTTC
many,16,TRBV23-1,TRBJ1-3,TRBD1,CASSQWDRADGNTIYF,TGCGCCAGCAGTCAATGGGACAGGGCGGACGGAAACACCATATATTTT
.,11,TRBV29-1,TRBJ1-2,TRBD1,CSVGQGASYTF,TGCAGCGTTGGACAGGGGGCTAGCTACACCTTC
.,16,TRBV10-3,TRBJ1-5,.,CAISESRGVSNQPQHF,TGTGCCATCAGTGAGTCGCGAGGGGTTAGCAATCAGCCCCAGCATTTT
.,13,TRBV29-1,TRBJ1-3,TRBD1,CSVTGGSGNTIYF,TGCAGCGTGACAGGGGGATCTGGAAACACCATATATTTT
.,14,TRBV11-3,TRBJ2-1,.,CASSDGIRYNEQFF,TGTGCCAGCAGCGACGGTATTCGGTACAATGAGCAGTTCTTC
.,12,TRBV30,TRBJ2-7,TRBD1,CAWNDRAHEQYF,TGTGCCTGGAACGACAGGGCCCACGAGCAGTACTTC
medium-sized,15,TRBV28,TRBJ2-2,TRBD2,CASSVTSGNTGELFF,TGTGCCAGCAGTGTGACTAGCGGGAACACCGGGGAGCTGTTTTTT
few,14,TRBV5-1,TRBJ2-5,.,CASSLVPGRETQYF,TGCGCCAGCAGCTTGGTTCCGGGTAGGGAGACCCAGTACTTC
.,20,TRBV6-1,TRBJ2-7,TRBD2,CASSGPSGTSGRASRYEQYF,TGTGCCAGCAGTGGGCCATCCGGGACTAGCGGGAGGGCCAGCCGCTACGAGCAGTACTTC
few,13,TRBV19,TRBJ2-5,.,CASSIPDSNLMNF,TGTGCCAGTAGTATACCCGACAGCAACCTAATGAACTTC
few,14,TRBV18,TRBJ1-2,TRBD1,CASSPPTGTYGYTF,TGTGCCAGCTCACCACCGACAGGGACTTATGGCTACACCTTC
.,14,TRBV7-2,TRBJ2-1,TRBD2,CASSLRLAGERQFF,TGTGCCAGCAGCCTTAGACTAGCGGGAGAGAGGCAGTTCTTC
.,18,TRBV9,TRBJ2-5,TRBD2,CASSVRDYRPASQETQYF,TGTGCCAGCAGCGTCCGGGACTACCGACCTGCCTCCCAAGAGACCCAGTACTTC
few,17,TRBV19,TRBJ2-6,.,CASSRGLGRSGANVLTF,TGTGCCAGTAGTAGAGGCTTAGGGCGCTCTGGGGCCAACGTCCTGACTTTC
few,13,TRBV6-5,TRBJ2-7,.,CASSYSYSYEQYF,TGTGCCAGCAGTTACTCCTACTCCTACGAGCAGTACTTC
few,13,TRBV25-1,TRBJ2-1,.,CASSKSSYNEQFF,TGTGCCAGTTCGAAGAGCTCCTACAATGAGCAGTTCTTC